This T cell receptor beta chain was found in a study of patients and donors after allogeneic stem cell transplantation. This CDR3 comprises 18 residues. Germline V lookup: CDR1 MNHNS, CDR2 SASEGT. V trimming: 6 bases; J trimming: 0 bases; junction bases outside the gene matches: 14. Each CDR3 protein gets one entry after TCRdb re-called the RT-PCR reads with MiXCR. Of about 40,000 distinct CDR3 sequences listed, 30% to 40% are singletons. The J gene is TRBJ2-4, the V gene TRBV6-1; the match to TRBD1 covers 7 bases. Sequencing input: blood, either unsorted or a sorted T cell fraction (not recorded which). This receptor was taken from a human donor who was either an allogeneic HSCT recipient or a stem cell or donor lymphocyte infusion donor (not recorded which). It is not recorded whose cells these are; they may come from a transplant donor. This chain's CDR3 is CASRPSRTGDLAKNIQYF. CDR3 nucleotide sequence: TGTGCCAGCAGACCCTCACGGACAGGAGACCTAGCCAAAAACATTCAGTACTTC.